This T cell receptor (beta chain) was documented in a study of T cells in Graves' hyperthyroidism and ophthalmopathy (dated by TCRdb to about 2019). Looking at the study overall: Peripheral blood samples were taken at the time of initial diagnosis, prior to any treatment. A discovery cohort of about a hundred patients, roughly 45 with Graves' ophthalmopathy and 57 with stable Graves' hyperthyroidism, was used to find distinguishing TCR V-J signatures. The paper describes TCR Vbeta CDR3 sequencing of 120 to 150 peripheral blood samples, made up of fewer than 50 ophthalmopathy patients, 70 to 80 hyperthyroidism patients and about 17 progressor patients. Following sampling, methimazole starting at 30 mg daily was given to hyperthyroidism patients, and high-dose intravenous methylprednisolone was given to ophthalmopathy patients. Prospective prediction of ophthalmopathy was tested in an independent validation cohort consisting of 18 to 20 hyperthyroidism patients and about 17 patients who later progressed to ophthalmopathy. The roughly 100 discovery patients were randomly split 7:3 into training and test sets. Thyroid tissue and blood T-cell repertoires from about six Graves' hyperthyroidism patients were also compared in the study.

Between the V and J ends, shortened by 2 bases and 5 bases respectively, the junction contains 21 bases. CDR1 and CDR2 were assigned from the germline V gene as LGHNT and FRNRAP. The CDR3 contains 17 residues, cysteine and phenylalanine counted. The retained sequence is limited to the CDR3, 51 bases, with the frame set at the first base. This clonotype has ten or more counts. Its antigen is unknown. No base qualities exist here, and no much larger clone lies one base off it. Ophthalmopathy patients had moderately to severely active disease, with a Clinical Activity Score of 3 or more, a NOSPECS grade of 4 or more, and a disease duration of less than 3 months. Any patient with an uncontrolled infection, another autoimmune disease, pregnancy or lactation was excluded. Diagnoses were based on clinical symptoms, serum thyroxine and TRAb, thyroid ultrasound and orbital computed tomography. PBMCs were isolated from around 10 ml of fresh peripheral blood by Ficoll-Paque density gradient centrifugation. Total RNA was extracted using Trizol reagent, and RNA quality was assessed on an Agilent 2100 Bioanalyzer.

The TCR beta CDR3 regions were amplified from RNA transcripts. A first-round RT-PCR of the TCR CDR3 used the HTBI primer set with the Qiagen OneStep RT-PCR kit. A second multiplex PCR round built the libraries, followed by size selection and purification. The libraries were sequenced on an Illumina HiSeq2000 using paired-end 100 bp reads. Per the original workflow: Raw data were processed with SOAPnuke, discarding reads with adapters, uncalled bases, mean Phred below 15, or no exact constant-primer or identifier match. High-quality paired reads were merged with COPE v1.2.5, and unique nucleotide sequences were defined as clonotypes. Clonotypes were aligned to IMGT TRBV, TRBD and TRBJ reference segments using MiTCR v1.1. Analysis was restricted to V-J combinations with a frequency above 0.0001, which covered just over 98% of repertoires. The TCS score was defined as F50 (clonal expansion) divided by E x V (chaos), with BLOSUM62-based TCRdist calculated between CDR3 peptides within each V-J. Welch's t-statistics and random forest reduced 514 V-J features to 13, which were used in a naive Bayes classifier (R e1071). TCRdb cleaned the public reads at Q25 with fastp, built clones with MiXCR and kept in-frame beta chains. When rows share a CDR3 protein, they turn into one entry using the most common DNA and genes. The V and J calls shown here were made by TCRdb, not taken from the authors' results. The sample contains under 350,000 distinct CDR3 sequences, about 18% of them found a single time. The ten biggest clones cover approximately 60% of the sample.

The paper's findings and limits, for the study overall: Sample size was not statistically predetermined, and investigators were not blinded to group allocation. Most expanded thyroid clonotypes (frequency above 0.001) were also detected in blood, suggesting blood repertoires may reflect thyroid immune responses. In validation, the model predicted progression to ophthalmopathy with 65% to 71% sensitivity and roughly 75% specificity, a median of around six months before onset. A 13 V-J signature model separated ophthalmopathy from stable hyperthyroidism, with just over 85% sensitivity and about 81% specificity in cross-validation and 80%/75% in testing.

Sequenced sample: blood. This TCR was recovered from a woman aged 60-70 years with Graves' ophthalmopathy. The chain is assembled from TRBV12-5 and TRBJ1-1, with the D segment identity uncertain. The nucleotides are TGTGCTAGTGGTTTGAGTGCCTTTGGAGGGATGCGGACTGAAGCTTTCTTT. Its translation reads: CASGLSAFGGMRTEAFF.